This T cell receptor (beta chain) was identified during a study of blood T cell repertoires in COVID-19. Turning to the study itself: The cDNA or gDNA used as material had been derived from T cells, B-cell-depleted T cells, or PBMCs.

Generated by immunoSEQ multiplex PCR, the TCRdb table keeps only in-frame clones and is missing some. The table has around 150,000 clones, 60% to 85% seen once; the top ten hold around a sixth. The V gene end was trimmed by 5 bases and the J gene end by 7 bases; junction bases not matched to a gene: 10. The CDR3 is 15 amino acids. Germline CDR1 LNHDA, CDR2 SQIVND (reference sequence). The V call is TRBV19, the J call TRBJ1-4; TRBD1 aligns across 7 bases. The TCR sequence derives from a man over 45 with acute or convalescent COVID-19. Sequences were obtained from peripheral blood. Here the CDR3 DNA reads TGTGCCAGTAGTGTACCGGGACAGTCGGGTGAAAAACTGTTTTTT. This translates into CASSVPGQSGEKLFF.